Given below is one TCR beta chain in context. Its target is unknown. With 7 bases removed from V and 0 bases from J, the gap between germline ends came to 13 bases. The CDR3 sequence is 15 residues long. CDR1 SGHVS and CDR2 FQNEAQ come from the germline V gene. Clones were read by immunoSEQ multiplex PCR, and TCRdb kept only the in-frame ones, dropping some. The sample consists of fewer than 30,000 clones, roughly 84% of them appearing once. The data belong to a study of siplizumab effects on memory and regulatory T cells. Study-wide points: Proliferating siplizumab-culture Tregs lacked confirmation of suppressive function.

Source material: memory CD4+ T cells sorted from blood. This clonotype was obtained from a human donor in good health. The chain employs TRBV7-8 and TRBJ2-1, with a weak D call TRBD1 (6 bases). As DNA, the CDR3 is TGTGCCAGCACCCTTAGGGGGAGCTCCTACAATGAGCAGTTCTTC. Translated, it gives CASTLRGSSYNEQFF.